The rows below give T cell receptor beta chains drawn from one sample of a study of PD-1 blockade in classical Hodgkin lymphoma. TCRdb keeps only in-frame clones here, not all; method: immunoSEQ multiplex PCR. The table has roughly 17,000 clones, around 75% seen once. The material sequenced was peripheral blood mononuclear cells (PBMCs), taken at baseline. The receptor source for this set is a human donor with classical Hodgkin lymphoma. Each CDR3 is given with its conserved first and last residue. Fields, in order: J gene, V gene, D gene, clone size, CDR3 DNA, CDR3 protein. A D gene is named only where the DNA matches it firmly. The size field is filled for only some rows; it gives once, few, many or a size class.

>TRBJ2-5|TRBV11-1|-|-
TGTGCCAGCAGCATCACCGGGCTAAAGGGGGAGACCCAGTACTTC
CASSITGLKGETQYF
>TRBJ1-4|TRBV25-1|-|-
TGTGCCAGCAGTGAAGTAGCAGCCTTAAATGAAAAACTGTTTTTT
CASSEVAALNEKLFF
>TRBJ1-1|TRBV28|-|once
TGTGCCAGCAGACTATACTCGGTTGGGACTGAAGCTTTCTTT
CASRLYSVGTEAFF
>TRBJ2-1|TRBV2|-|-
TGTGCCAGAGCAGGGGGGGGGTCACAGGCAGATGAGCAGTTCTTC
CARAGGGSQADEQFF
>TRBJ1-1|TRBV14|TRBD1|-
TGTGCCAGCAGCCAATGGACAGGGGTTATCGGTTTTGAAGCTTTCTTT
CASSQWTGVIGFEAFF
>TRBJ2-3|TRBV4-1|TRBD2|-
TGCGCCAGCAGCCAAAAAAGCGGGGGTCGAGATACGCAGTATTTT
CASSQKSGGRDTQYF
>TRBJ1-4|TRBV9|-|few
TGTGCCAGCAGCGTAGCGGGGAGACTTAATGAAAAACTGTTTTTT
CASSVAGRLNEKLFF
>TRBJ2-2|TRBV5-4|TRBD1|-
TGTGCCAGCAGCTTTTTAACAGGGGCCGGGGAGCTGTTTTTT
CASSFLTGAGELFF
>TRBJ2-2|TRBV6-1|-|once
TGTGCCAGCACAGGGCAGTCAGACACCGGGGAGCTGTTTTTT
CASTGQSDTGELFF
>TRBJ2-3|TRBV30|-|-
TGTGCCTGGAGTATCACAGATACGCAGTATTTT
CAWSITDTQYF
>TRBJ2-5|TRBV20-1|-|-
TGCAGTTCCGGGGGCGGAGAGACCCAGTACTTC
CSSGGGETQYF
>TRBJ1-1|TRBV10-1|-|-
TGCGCCAGCAGTGACTTCCGGGGGACTGAAGCTTTCTTT
CASSDFRGTEAFF
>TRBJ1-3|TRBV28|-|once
TGTGCCAGCAGTTCCACCGGGACGCCTAACTCTGGAAACACCATATATTTT
CASSSTGTPNSGNTIYF
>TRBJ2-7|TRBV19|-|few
TGTGCCAGTAGTATAGATCACCCCGGCGAGCAGTACTTC
CASSIDHPGEQYF
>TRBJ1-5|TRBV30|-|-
TGTGCCTGGAGCAGGGGTTATAGCAATCAGCCCCAGCATTTT
CAWSRGYSNQPQHF
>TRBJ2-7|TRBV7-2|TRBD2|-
TGTGCCAGCAGCTTAGGGCTAGCGGGAGGCTGGTACGAGCAGTACTTC
CASSLGLAGGWYEQYF
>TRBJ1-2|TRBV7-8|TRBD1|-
TGTGCCAGCAGCTCCGAGACAGGGAACTATGGCTACACCTTC
CASSSETGNYGYTF
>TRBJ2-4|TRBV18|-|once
TGTGCCAGCTCACCGAGCCTAGCCAAAAACATTCAGTACTTC
CASSPSLAKNIQYF
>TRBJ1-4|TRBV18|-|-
TGTGCCAGCTCACCGGAGCAGACGTGGGAAAAACTGTTTTTT
CASSPEQTWEKLFF
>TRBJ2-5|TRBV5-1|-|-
TGCGCCAGCAGCTTGGCGGGGGTCCGGGAGACCCAGTACTTC
CASSLAGVRETQYF
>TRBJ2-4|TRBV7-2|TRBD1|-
TGTGCCAGCAGCTTACAGGGGGTGGGAGCCAAAAACATTCAGTACTTC
CASSLQGVGAKNIQYF
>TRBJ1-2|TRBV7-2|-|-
TGTGCCAGCAGCTCCACCGGGGTCGTAGGCTATGGCTACACCTTC
CASSSTGVVGYGYTF
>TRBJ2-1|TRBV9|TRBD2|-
TGTGCCAGCAGCGTAGGGGCGGGAGGGCCGAATGAGCAGTTCTTC
CASSVGAGGPNEQFF
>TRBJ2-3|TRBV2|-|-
TGTGCCGCAGCCATTGGGGAAACAGATACGCAGTATTTT
CAAAIGETDTQYF
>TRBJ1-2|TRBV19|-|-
TGTGCCAGTGGGGATAGGGGGTATGGCTACACCTTC
CASGDRGYGYTF
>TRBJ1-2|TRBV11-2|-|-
TGTGCCAGCAGCTCTACTAGGACGGGCTACTATGGCTACACCTTC
CASSSTRTGYYGYTF
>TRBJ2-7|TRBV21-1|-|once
TGTGCCAGCAGCAAAGCGCGGGACAGTGCCTACGAGCAGTACTTC
CASSKARDSAYEQYF
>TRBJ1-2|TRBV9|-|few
TGTGCCAGCAGCGCATTCAGGGAGGGATATGGCTACACCTTC
CASSAFREGYGYTF
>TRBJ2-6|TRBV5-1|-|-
TGCGCCAGCAGCCCAGGAGGCGGGACCGGGGCCAACGTCCTGACTTTC
CASSPGGGTGANVLTF
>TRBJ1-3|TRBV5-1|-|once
TGCGCCAGCAGCTTGTCGGACGCGGCCCTTGGAAACACCATATATTTT
CASSLSDAALGNTIYF
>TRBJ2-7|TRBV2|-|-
TGTGCCAGCGGGGAAGCGGGCCACCCCTACGAGCAGTACTTC
CASGEAGHPYEQYF
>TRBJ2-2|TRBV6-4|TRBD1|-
TGTGCCAGCAGTGACCTCGACAGGGTTGGCACCGGGGAGCTGTTTTTT
CASSDLDRVGTGELFF
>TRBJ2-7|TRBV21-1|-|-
TGTGCCAGCAGCAATGTAAGGGTCGGGAGAAGCTACGAGCAGTACTTC
CASSNVRVGRSYEQYF
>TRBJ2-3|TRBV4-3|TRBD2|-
TGCGCCAGCAGCCAAGAACTAGGACGAGGCGGGAGAGGGGGCACAGATACGCAGTATTTT
CASSQELGRGGRGGTDTQYF
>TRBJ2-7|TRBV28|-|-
TGTGCCAGCAGTTCACTAGCCCGGGACAGCCCTTACGAGCAGTACTTC
CASSSLARDSPYEQYF
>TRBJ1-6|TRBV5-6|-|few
TGTGCCAGCAGCTTGGAGGGTTGGAGTCACCCCCTCCACTTT
CASSLEGWSHPLHF
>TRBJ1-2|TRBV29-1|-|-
TGCAGCCCTGGGGGTGGCTACACCTTC
CSPGGGYTF
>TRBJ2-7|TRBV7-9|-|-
TGTGCCAGCAGCTCGTCTGGGAGCTCCTACGAGCAGTACTTC
CASSSSGSSYEQYF
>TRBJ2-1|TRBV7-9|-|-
TGTGCCAGCAGCTTAGCCGGCGGGACACATGAGCAGTTCTTC
CASSLAGGTHEQFF
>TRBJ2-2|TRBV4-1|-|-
TGCGCCAGCAGCCAAGTAACGGGGCAGGGGGGCGGGGAGCTGTTTTTT
CASSQVTGQGGGELFF
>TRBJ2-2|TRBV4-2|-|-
TGTGCCAGCAGCCCCAGCACAAAAGGGGGTAACACCGGGGAGCTGTTTTTT
CASSPSTKGGNTGELFF
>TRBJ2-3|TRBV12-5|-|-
TGTGCTAGTGGTTACTCAACCAACACAGATACGCAGTATTTT
CASGYSTNTDTQYF
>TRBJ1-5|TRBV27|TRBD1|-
TGTGCCAGCAGTGCCTATTACGGGACAGGGAATAGCAATCAGCCCCAGCATTTT
CASSAYYGTGNSNQPQHF
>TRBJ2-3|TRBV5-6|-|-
TGTGCCAGCAGCTTTTTCGGATATAGCACAGATACGCAGTATTTT
CASSFFGYSTDTQYF
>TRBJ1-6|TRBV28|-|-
TGTGCCAGCAGCTCTAGGGCCTATAATTCACCCCTCCACTTT
CASSSRAYNSPLHF
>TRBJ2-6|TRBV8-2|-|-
TGTGGCAGCGGCCAGATAACACAAAGTCGGGCCAACGTCCTGACTTTC
CGSGQITQSRANVLTF
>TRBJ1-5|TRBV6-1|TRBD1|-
TGTGCCAGCAGTGCCGACAGGGGGAGTTATCAGCCCCAGCATTTT
CASSADRGSYQPQHF
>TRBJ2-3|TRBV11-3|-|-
TGTGCCAGCAGCTTAGTAGATGGCGAAGGTACGCAGTATTTT
CASSLVDGEGTQYF
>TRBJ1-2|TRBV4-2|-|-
TGTGCCAGCAGCCAGGAACAGGCACCCTATGGCTACACCTTC
CASSQEQAPYGYTF
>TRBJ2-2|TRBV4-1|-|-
TGCGCCAGCAGCCAAGCTCCGGGCCGCCACGGGGAGCTGTTTTTT
CASSQAPGRHGELFF
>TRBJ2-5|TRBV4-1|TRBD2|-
TGCGCCAGCAGCCAGTCCGGGACTAGCGGGGGGTGGAAGACCCAGTACTTC
CASSQSGTSGGWKTQYF